These 28 T cell receptor beta chains share one sample of origin, sequenced in a study of OX40 agonist ivuxolimab in advanced cancers. Generated by immunoSEQ multiplex PCR, the TCRdb table keeps only in-frame clones and is missing some. The table includes tens of thousands of clones, roughly 90% detected once. Specimen: CD4+ or CD8+ T cells sorted from blood, collected in a trial of the OX40 agonist ivuxolimab. The receptors stem from an adult with an advanced solid tumor such as melanoma, head and neck, liver or kidney cancer.

CDR3 region: CATSMGQGSQPQHF. Written as DNA, the CDR3 is TGTGCCACCAGCATGGGACAGGGAAGTCAGCCCCAGCATTTT. This chain links TRBV15 with TRBJ1-5; 9 nucleotides line up with TRBD1. Trimming cost V 4 bases and J 6 bases; bases outside gene matches: 4. CDR1 is LNHNV and CDR2 is YYDKDF in the germline V gene (reference sequence). The CDR3 sequence is 14 residues long. The whole variable domain, filled in from reference TRBV15 and TRBJ1-5, reads DAMVIQNPRYQVTQFGKPVTLSCSQTLNHNVMYWYQQKSSQAPKLLFHYYDKDFNNEADTPDNFQSRRPNTSFCFLDIRSPGLGDTAMYLCATSMGQGSQPQHFGDGTRLSIL.

V and J are TRBV19 and TRBJ1-5; possibly TRBD1 for D (5 bases). Germline V gene sequence: CDR1 LNHDA, CDR2 SQIVND (reference sequence). The V gene lost 3 bases and the J gene lost 0 bases, with 21 bases spanning the gap. This CDR3 is built from 19 residues. The CDR3 here is CASSILGPLFDYSNQPQHF. DNA of the CDR3: TGTGCCAGTAGTATCCTGGGGCCATTGTTCGATTATAGCAATCAGCCCCAGCATTTT.

This clone was counted once. This chain uses TRBV4-1 with TRBJ2-3; 9 nucleotides match TRBD2. The CDR3 extends over 16 amino acids. CDR1 and CDR2 from the germline V gene are MGHRA and YSYEKL. With 4 bases clipped from V and 8 bases from J, the junction kept 13 bases outside the gene matches. The CDR3 DNA is TGCGCCAGCAGCCCAACAGGGCGGGGGGGCCTTTCTACGCAGTATTTT. Protein sequence: CASSPTGRGGLSTQYF.

This rearrangement joins TRBV29-1 to TRBJ1-2, with no clear D. V lost 5 bases to trimming and J lost 3 bases, with 10 bases between them. Germline-derived CDR1 and CDR2 are SQVTM and ANQGSEA. This CDR3 spans 12 amino acids. The CDR3 region has the DNA TGCAGCGTTTCTGGGGTGGACTATGGCTACACCTTC. It specifies CSVSGVDYGYTF.

The chain combines TRBV6-6 with TRBJ2-3; D unresolved. This CDR3 has 15 residues. Per germline, CDR1 MNHNY and CDR2 SVGAGI (reference sequence). V was shortened by 8 bases and J by 2 bases, with 17 bases between the two germline ends. This CDR3 is CASGPGRADTDTQYF. CDR3 DNA sequence: TGTGCCAGCGGTCCAGGCCGGGCTGACACAGATACGCAGTATTTT.

The J gene is TRBJ1-2, the V gene TRBV2, with TRBD1 as a possible D gene (6 bases). The ends were cut back, 4 bases at V and 4 bases at J, with 13 bases in the middle. CDR3 size: 14 residues. Germline assignment: CDR1 SNHLY and CDR2 FYNNEI. The CDR3: CASSATGSTYGYTF. In DNA form, the CDR3 reads TGTGCCAGCAGTGCGACAGGCTCCACCTATGGCTACACCTTC.

The CDR3 spells CASIWDRTTGELFF. The CDR3 DNA is TGTGCCAGCATATGGGACAGGACCACCGGGGAGCTGTTTTTT. The chain is built from TRBV2 and TRBJ2-2; TRBD1 matches 8 bases. This CDR3 has 14 residues. From germline, CDR1 is SNHLY and CDR2 FYNNEI. V gave up 7 bases and J gave up 4 bases; unmatched junction bases: 5. Variable domain in full (rest from reference TRBV2 and TRBJ2-2): EPEVTQTPSHQVTQMGQEVILRCVPISNHLYFYWYRQILGQKVEFLVSFYNNEISEKSEIFDDQFSVERPDGSNFTLKIRSTKLEDSAMYFCASIWDRTTGELFFGEGSRLTVL.

V and J are TRBV6-5 and TRBJ1-2; D gene unclear. Germline CDR1 MNHEY, CDR2 SVGAGI. The CDR3 has 13 residues. The V gene lost 4 bases and the J gene lost 7 bases, with 13 bases spanning the gap. CDR3 amino acids: CASSSPRTSGYTF. The CDR3 DNA reads as TGTGCCAGCAGTTCTCCCAGGACTTCTGGCTACACCTTC.

The table lists this clone with a count of one. The chain is built from TRBV27 and TRBJ1-4; weak D call: TRBD1 (5 bases). The CDR3 spans 15 residues. With 4 bases removed from V and 8 bases from J, the gap between germline ends came to 17 bases. Germline V lookup: CDR1 MNHEY, CDR2 SMNVEV (reference sequence). Here the CDR3 DNA reads TGTGCCAGCAGTTCCGGCCTCCGGGGCCCAGAAAAACTGTTTTTT. Its translation: CASSSGLRGPEKLFF.

J is TRBJ2-7 and V is TRBV5-1; D not resolved. The CDR3 has 13 residues. The V gene's germline CDR1 is SGHRS and CDR2 YFSETQ. Trimming cost V 1 base and J 0 bases, with 5 bases left between them. The CDR3 reads CASSLWSSYEQYF. The CDR3 nucleotides read TGCGCCAGCAGCTTGTGGAGCTCCTACGAGCAGTACTTC. The full variable domain, its missing parts supplied by reference TRBV5-1 and TRBJ2-7, is KAGVTQTPRYLIKTRGQQVTLSCSPISGHRSVSWYQQTPGQGLQFLFEYFSETQRNKGNFPGRFSGRQFSNSRSEMNVSTLELGDSALYLCASSLWSSYEQYFGPGTRLTVT.

This chain connects TRBV2 to TRBJ2-1; D may match TRBD1 or TRBD2 (5 bases each). Trimming stripped 1 base from V and 9 bases from J, with 10 bases between. The CDR3 covers 13 residues. Germline V CDR1 and CDR2: SNHLY, FYNNEI. CDR3: CASSEVDGGEQFF. The CDR3 DNA sequence: TGTGCCAGCAGTGAAGTAGATGGGGGTGAGCAGTTCTTC.

The chain recombines TRBV11-2 with TRBJ1-6, with D unclear. The CDR3 is made up of 14 amino acids. V lost 4 bases to trimming and J lost 7 bases, with 11 bases between them. CDR1 and CDR2 from the germline V gene are SGHAT and FQNNGV. Written as DNA, the CDR3 is TGTGCCAGCAGCTATGGCTTTCTAAATTCACCCCTCCACTTT. This encodes CASSYGFLNSPLHF.

This chain links TRBV19 with TRBJ1-5, with 8 bases that match TRBD1. The CDR3 totals 15 residues. Germline V lookup: CDR1 LNHDA, CDR2 SQIVND (reference sequence). The V gene end was trimmed by 6 bases and the J gene end by 4 bases; junction bases not matched to a gene: 8. In DNA form, the CDR3 reads TGTGCCAGTAGCCCCCGGACAGGGAGTAATCAGCCCCAGCATTTT. As protein: CASSPRTGSNQPQHF.

The chain has TRBV6-1 and TRBJ2-1; D not resolved. The germline CDR1 and CDR2 sequences are MNHNS and SASEGT. Trimming took 1 base from V and 0 from J, leaving 13 bases between them. The CDR3 sequence is 17 residues long. The CDR3 protein is CASSEVVLSSSYNEQFF. DNA for the CDR3: TGTGCCAGCAGTGAAGTGGTGCTCAGCTCCTCCTACAATGAGCAGTTCTTC.

The chain has TRBV19 and TRBJ2-7; 8 nucleotides agree with TRBD2. Germline lookup yields CDR1 LNHDA and CDR2 SQIVND (reference sequence). The CDR3 has 17 residues. Trimming cost V 7 bases and J 0 bases; bases outside gene matches: 14. CDR3 residues: CASTGLAARTLSYEQYF. The CDR3 nucleotides are TGTGCCAGTACCGGACTAGCCGCGAGGACCCTCTCCTACGAGCAGTACTTC.

The chain uses TRBV6-5 and TRBJ2-3; 11 positions agree with TRBD2. Germline CDR1 and CDR2: MNHEY and SVGAGI. The CDR3 has 15 amino acids. Trimming at V came to 6 bases and at J to 5 bases, leaving 7 bases not matched to a gene. The CDR3 protein is CASSSSGGRGDTQYF. CDR3 in DNA: TGTGCCAGCAGCTCTAGCGGGGGGCGTGGAGATACGCAGTATTTT.

The rearrangement links TRBV7-8 to TRBJ1-2, with D possibly TRBD1 on 6 matching bases. CDR1 and CDR2 (germline): SGHVS, FQNEAQ. The CDR3 loop spans 14 amino acids. Trimming took off 5 bases at V and 4 bases at J, with 14 bases between the two ends. The CDR3 DNA reads TGTGCCAGCAGCCAACCGGGAGGGGGCTATGGCTACACCTTC. This sequence encodes CASSQPGGGYGYTF.

The rearrangement uses TRBV18 and TRBJ2-3; D is undetermined. CDR3 length: 13 residues. Between the trimmed V and J ends, which lost 3 bases and 2 bases, there was a span of 6 bases. Germline CDR1 reads KGHSH; CDR2 reads LQKENI. The CDR3 loop reads CASSPSLTDTQYF. CDR3 sequence (DNA): TGTGCCAGCTCACCGAGCCTCACAGATACGCAGTATTTT.

The V call is TRBV4-2, the J call TRBJ2-2, with D possibly TRBD2 on 6 matching bases. The CDR3 length is 17 residues. Germline CDR1 LGHNA, CDR2 YNFKEQ. Trimming cost V 5 bases and J 6 bases, with 22 bases left between them. The CDR3 is CASSSPVWRDVAGELFF. In nucleotides, the CDR3 is TGTGCCAGCAGCTCCCCCGTGTGGAGGGATGTTGCCGGGGAGCTGTTTTTT.

The CDR3: CASSWLAGNTGELFF. The CDR3 region has the DNA TGTGCCAGCAGCTGGCTGGCCGGGAACACCGGGGAGCTGTTTTTT. V and J are TRBV7-2 and TRBJ2-2, with no clear D. The CDR3 runs to 15 residues. Germline loops: CDR1 SGHTA, CDR2 FQGNSA. Trimming shortened V by 4 bases and J by 1 base, and 10 bases separated the two germline ends.

The chain employs TRBV6-6 and TRBJ2-2, with D perhaps being TRBD1 or TRBD2 (6 bases each). The V gene lost 7 bases and the J gene lost 2 bases, with 17 bases spanning the gap. Per germline, CDR1 MNHNY and CDR2 SVGAGI (reference sequence). The CDR3 has 16 residues. The CDR3 sequence is CASTPEGTPNTGELFF. CDR3 nucleotide sequence: TGTGCCAGCACCCCGGAGGGGACACCTAACACCGGGGAGCTGTTTTTT.

V and J are TRBV7-2 and TRBJ2-5; the D is unclear. The V and J ends lost 3 bases and 0 bases respectively, with 5 bases between them. The CDR3 totals 13 residues. The germline V gene encodes CDR1 SGHTA and CDR2 FQGNSA. CDR3 DNA: TGTGCCAGCAGCTTTGCCTACCAAGAGACCCAGTACTTC. It is translated as CASSFAYQETQYF.

CDR3 sequence: CASSTGTYQETQYF. The CDR3 DNA reads as TGCGCCAGCTCTACCGGGACTTACCAAGAGACCCAGTACTTC. The gene calls are TRBV10-2 and TRBJ2-5, with D tentatively TRBD2 (6 bases). The CDR3 extends over 14 amino acids. CDR1 is WSHSY, CDR2 SAAADI, per germline. Trimming cost V 8 bases and J 0 bases, with 13 bases left between them.

V gene TRBV6-4 combines with J gene TRBJ1-3; D is possibly TRBD1 (5 bases). This CDR3 is built from 15 residues. CDR1 and CDR2 from the germline V gene are MRHNA and SNTAGT. V lost 4 bases, J lost 0 bases, and 10 bases lay in between. This CDR3 is CASSAGSGSGNTIYF. The CDR3 nucleotides read TGTGCCAGCAGTGCAGGGTCCGGCTCTGGAAACACCATATATTTT.

This clone was counted a single time. The chain has TRBV5-1 and TRBJ2-3; 7 bases are shared with TRBD1. Per germline, CDR1 SGHRS and CDR2 YFSETQ. The CDR3 is 15 amino acids. V gave up 7 bases and J gave up 0 bases; unmatched junction bases: 8. CDR3 coding DNA: TGCGCCAGCTGCCTGGGACAGACTAGCACAGATACGCAGTATTTT. Amino acids: CASCLGQTSTDTQYF.

This clone was seen more than once but under ten times. V gene TRBV14 combines with J gene TRBJ1-1; D gene uncertain. Germline V gene sequence: CDR1 SGHDN, CDR2 FVKESK. Trimming removed 4 bases from V and 4 bases from J, with 13 bases in between. This CDR3 has 14 residues. The CDR3 reads CASSPRRWITEAFF. The CDR3 DNA reads as TGTGCCAGCAGCCCGCGTAGGTGGATCACTGAAGCTTTCTTT.

This clone was detected once. The chain combines TRBV9 with TRBJ2-1; TRBD2 aligns across 9 bases. Germline CDR1 reads SGDLS; CDR2 reads YYNGEE. The V segment lost 0 bases and the J segment 0 bases; nucleotides outside the gene matches: 7. The CDR3 is made up of 18 amino acids. The CDR3 DNA reads as TGTGCCAGCAGCGTAGTGGGCGGGAGGGAAAGCTCCTACAATGAGCAGTTCTTC. It encodes CASSVVGGRESSYNEQFF.

The gene calls are TRBV2 and TRBJ2-5; perhaps TRBD2 as D (6 bases). The CDR3 covers 12 residues. Germline V CDR1 and CDR2: SNHLY, FYNNEI. Trimming pared 5 bases from V and 4 bases from J, leaving 8 bases between. CDR3 protein: CASSYGGETQYF. Written as DNA, the CDR3 is TGTGCCAGCAGTTACGGGGGAGAGACCCAGTACTTC.